This T cell receptor beta chain was profiled in a study of Graves' ophthalmopathy and Graves' hyperthyroidism. Study overall: The stable label applied to hyperthyroidism with no ophthalmopathy within 18 months of follow-up. Study findings and constraints: Blood also carried most expanded thyroid clonotypes exceeding 0.001 frequency. An 81.08% specificity and roughly 90% sensitivity were achieved by a 13-signature model that separated ophthalmopathy from stable hyperthyroidism.

From RNA, the CDR3 regions of TCR beta chains were amplified and sequenced. Second-round multiplex PCR came after a first-round RT-PCR that employed HTBI primers. From the multiplex PCR reads, TCRdb called clonotypes with MiXCR, one entry per CDR3 protein. The sample contains around 590,000 distinct CDR3 sequences, roughly 39% of which appear only once. A note on this clonotype: Its target is unknown.

Thyroid ultrasound, orbital computed tomography, TRAb, serum thyroxine and clinical symptoms formed the basis of diagnosis. The CDR3 has 14 amino acids. The V end lost 5 bases, the J end lost 5 bases, and 13 bases lay between the germline ends. Germline lookup yields CDR1 ENHRY and CDR2 SYGVKD. This chain uses TRBV10-3 with TRBJ1-5; the D gene is possibly TRBD1 (5 bases). This receptor was identified in an adult man with Graves' hyperthyroidism. Sequencing input: peripheral blood or thyroid tissue (not recorded which). This CDR3 is CAISPGLADQPQHF. The CDR3 nucleotides read TGTGCCATCAGTCCGGGACTAGCGGATCAGCCCCAGCATTTT.